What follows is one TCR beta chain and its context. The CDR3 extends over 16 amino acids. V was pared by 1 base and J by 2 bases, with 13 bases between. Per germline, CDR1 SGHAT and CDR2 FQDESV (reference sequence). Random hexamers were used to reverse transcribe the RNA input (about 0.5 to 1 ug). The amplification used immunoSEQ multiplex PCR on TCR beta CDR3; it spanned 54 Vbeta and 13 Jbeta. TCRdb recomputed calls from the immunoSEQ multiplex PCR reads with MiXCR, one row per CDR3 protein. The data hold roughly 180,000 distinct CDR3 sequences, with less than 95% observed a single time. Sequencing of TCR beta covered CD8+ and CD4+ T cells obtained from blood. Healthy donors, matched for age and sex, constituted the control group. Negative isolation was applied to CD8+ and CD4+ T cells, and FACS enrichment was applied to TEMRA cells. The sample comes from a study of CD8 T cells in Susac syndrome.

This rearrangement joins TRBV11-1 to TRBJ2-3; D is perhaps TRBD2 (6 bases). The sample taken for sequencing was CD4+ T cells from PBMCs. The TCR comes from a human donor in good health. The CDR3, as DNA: TGTGCCAGCAGCTTAGATGGAGGGCCGGTCACAGATACGCAGTATTTT. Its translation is CASSLDGGPVTDTQYF.